This T cell receptor beta chain was sequenced in a study of post-analysis software for immune sequencing data. Each TCR beta cDNA library carried unique molecular identifiers. The authors obtained approximately 540,000 cDNA molecules from approximately 1 to 10 million T cells. TCRdb redid the calling of the PCR reads with MiXCR, one entry per CDR3 protein. The data contain hundreds of thousands of distinct CDR3 sequences, 59% of them singletons. General study points: Normalized Chao1 diversity was significantly reduced in patients versus controls.

Details on this clonotype: Antigen unknown.

The TCR originated in a girl aged 2 to 9 with multiple sclerosis. The material sequenced was blood.

The CDR3, as DNA: TGTGCCAGCAGCCAAGTGGGGGGCTCCTACAATGAGCAGTTCTTC. This translates into CASSQVGGSYNEQFF. V and J are TRBV14 and TRBJ2-1, with D maybe TRBD2 (6 bases). Germline V CDR1 and CDR2: SGHDN, FVKESK. V lost 1 base and J lost 0, with 7 bases in between. CDR3 length equals 15 residues. The whole variable domain, filled in from reference TRBV14 and TRBJ2-1, reads EAGVTQFPSHSVIEKGQTVTLRCDPISGHDNLYWYRRVMGKEIKFLLHFVKESKQDESGMPNNRFLAERTGGTYSTLKVQPAELEDSGVYFCASSQVGGSYNEQFFGPGTRLTVL.